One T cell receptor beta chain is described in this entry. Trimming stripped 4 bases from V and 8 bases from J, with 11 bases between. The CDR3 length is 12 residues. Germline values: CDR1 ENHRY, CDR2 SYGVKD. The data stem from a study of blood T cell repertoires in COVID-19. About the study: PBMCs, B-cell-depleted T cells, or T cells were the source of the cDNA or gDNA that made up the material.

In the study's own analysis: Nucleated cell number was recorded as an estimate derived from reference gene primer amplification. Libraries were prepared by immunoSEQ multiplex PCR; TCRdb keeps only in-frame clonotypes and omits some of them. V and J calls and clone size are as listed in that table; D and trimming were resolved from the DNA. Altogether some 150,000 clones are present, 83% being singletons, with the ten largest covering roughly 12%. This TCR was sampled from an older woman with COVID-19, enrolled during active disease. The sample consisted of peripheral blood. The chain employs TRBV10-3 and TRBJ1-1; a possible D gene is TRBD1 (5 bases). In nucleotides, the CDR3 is TGTGCCATCAGTGCTGACAGTATGGAAGCTTTCTTT. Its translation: CAISADSMEAFF.